These 20 T cell receptor beta chains came from one sample sequenced in a study of cytomegalovirus exposure and HLA in healthy donors. PCR used 60 Vbeta primers and 13 Jbeta primers. Libraries were prepared by immunoSEQ multiplex PCR; TCRdb keeps only in-frame clonotypes and omits some of them. This sample yields roughly 97,000 clones, of which about 80% are seen a single time; 5.8% belongs to the top ten. Material for sequencing was PBMCs. The receptor set was obtained from a man in his fifties or sixties in good health and CMV-seropositive.

The J gene is TRBJ1-6, the V gene TRBV10-2, with a tentative D call TRBD1 (5 bases). Trimming removed 5 bases at V and 8 bases at J, with 7 bases between. CDR1 and CDR2 (germline): WSHSY, SAAADI. CDR3 length: 12 residues. CDR3 residues: CASSLGDSPLHF. The DNA of the CDR3 is TGCGCCAGCAGTTTAGGGGATTCACCCCTCCACTTT.

This chain links TRBV6-4 with TRBJ2-2; a weak D match, TRBD1 (6 bases). V lost 6 bases and J lost 5, with 13 bases in between. Looked up from germline, CDR1 is MRHNA and CDR2 is SNTAGT. The CDR3 runs to 14 residues. CDR3 region: CASRGTGNTGELFF. DNA of the CDR3: TGTGCCAGCAGGGGTACAGGGAATACCGGGGAGCTGTTTTTT.

Points on this clone: One end of the junction fails to match germline, which may point to a read error. V is TRBV7-9 and J is TRBJ1-5; no clear D gene. Germline V CDR1 and CDR2: SEHNR, FQNEAQ (reference sequence). The CDR3 contains 16 residues. The DNA for the CDR3 is TGTTCCAGCAGCCCCCCAAATCCGGGGAGCAATCAGCCCCAGCATTTT. It translates to CSSSPPNPGSNQPQHF.

The CDR3 coding sequence is TGTGCCAGCAGCAGGGACAGGGGGATGAACACTGAAGCTTTCTTT. It yields the protein CASSRDRGMNTEAFF. The V and J genes are TRBV7-9 and TRBJ1-1; TRBD1 matches at 11 bases. CDR3 length equals 15 residues. From germline, CDR1 is SEHNR and CDR2 FQNEAQ (reference sequence). V dropped 5 bases and J dropped 0; count of bases not matched to a gene: 2.

The chain recombines TRBV7-2 with TRBJ2-2; possibly TRBD2 for D (6 bases). The V end lost 5 bases, the J end lost 14 bases, and 18 bases lay between the germline ends. This CDR3 is 13 amino acids long. CDR1 is SGHTA, CDR2 FQGNSA, per germline. Here the CDR3 DNA reads TGTGCCAGCAGCGTTAGCGGCTTCCCGGATCTGTTTTTT. Translating gives CASSVSGFPDLFF.

The rearrangement joins TRBV7-2 to TRBJ2-5; D unclear. Germline V gene lookup returns CDR1 SGHTA and CDR2 FQGNSA. The CDR3 has 12 residues. Between the trimmed V and J ends, which lost 2 bases and 2 bases, there was a span of 3 bases. CDR3 nucleotide sequence: TGTGCCAGCAGCTTATATCAAGAGACCCAGTACTTC. It yields the protein CASSLYQETQYF.

V and J are TRBV5-1 and TRBJ2-2, with a tentative D call TRBD1 (5 bases). CDR1 is SGHRS, CDR2 YFSETQ, per germline. V was shortened by 3 bases and J by 0 bases, with 9 bases between the two germline ends. The length of the CDR3 is 15 residues. The CDR3 DNA follows: TGCGCCAGCAGCTCGACAGTTACGAACACCGGGGAGCTGTTTTTT. Translated: CASSSTVTNTGELFF.

V usage is TRBV10-3 and J usage is TRBJ1-2; a weak D match, TRBD1 (6 bases). The germline V and J ends were trimmed by 0 bases and 4 bases, with 12 bases remaining between them. Germline V CDR1 and CDR2: ENHRY, SYGVKD. CDR3 length equals 15 residues. The CDR3 sequence: CAISESGGAGYGYTF. The CDR3 DNA reads TGTGCCATCAGTGAGTCTGGGGGCGCTGGCTATGGCTACACCTTC.

The gene calls are TRBV7-7 and TRBJ2-2; tentative D call: TRBD2 (5 bases). This CDR3 comprises 12 residues. The V end was cut by 6 bases, the J end by 4 bases, with 6 bases between. The germline CDR1 and CDR2 sequences are SSHAT and FNYEAQ (reference sequence). CDR3 residues: CASRAGTGELFF. The CDR3 DNA reads as TGTGCCAGCAGGGCGGGCACCGGGGAGCTGTTTTTT. Drawing the rest from reference TRBV7-7 and TRBJ2-2, the complete variable domain is GAGVSQSPRYKVTKRGQDVTLRCDPISSHATLYWYQQALGQGPEFLTYFNYEAQPDKSGLPSDRFSAERPEGSISTLTIQRTEQRDSAMYRCASRAGTGELFFGEGSRLTVL.

The rearrangement uses TRBV19 and TRBJ1-5; TRBD1 matches at 7 bases. The germline gives CDR1 LNHDA, CDR2 SQIVND (reference sequence). The CDR3 consists of 15 residues. J was trimmed by 7 bases and V by 6 bases; bases with no gene match: 12. The CDR3 is CASRKRGRILQPQHF. CDR3 sequence (DNA): TGTGCCAGTAGGAAGAGGGGGCGCATCCTACAGCCCCAGCATTTT.

This clone came up once. The chain joins TRBV5-1 to TRBJ2-1, with a tentative D call TRBD2 (5 bases). Between the trimmed V and J ends, which lost 1 base and 0 bases, there was a span of 14 bases. Germline V gene sequence: CDR1 SGHRS, CDR2 YFSETQ. There are 17 residues in the CDR3. The DNA for the CDR3 is TGCGCCAGCAGCTTGATTTCCTTAGGGAGCTCCTACAATGAGCAGTTCTTC. Translating it yields CASSLISLGSSYNEQFF.

The chain carries TRBV9 and TRBJ2-5; 8 nucleotides match TRBD2. The J call could be wrong; TRBJ2-7 is a better fit for the DNA end. CDR1 is SGDLS and CDR2 is YYNGEE in the germline V gene. The CDR3 is made up of 15 amino acids. In DNA form, the CDR3 reads TGTGCCAGCAGCCCCGGCGGGGGGTCCAAATACGAGCAGTACTTC. This sequence encodes CASSPGGGSKYEQYF.

In its sample, this clone ranks as medium-sized. Other nucleotide sequences from this sample produce the same CDR3. The chain carries TRBV25-1 and TRBJ1-6; TRBD1 aligns across 10 bases. This CDR3 has 15 amino acids. The V gene end was trimmed by 6 bases and the J gene end by 10 bases; junction bases not matched to a gene: 9. Per the germline V gene, CDR1 is MGHDK and CDR2 is SYGVNS. CDR3 residues: CASRLRDRGDSPLHF. In nucleotides, the CDR3 is TGTGCCAGCAGACTCCGGGACAGGGGCGACTCACCCCTCCACTTT.

The CDR3 protein is CASSIQMNTEAFF. The CDR3 nucleotides read TGTGCCAGTAGCATACAGATGAACACTGAAGCTTTCTTT. The rearrangement links TRBV19 to TRBJ1-1; D is unresolved. The CDR3 is made up of 13 amino acids. CDR1 is LNHDA, CDR2 SQIVND, per germline (reference sequence). The ends were cut back, 6 bases at V and 0 bases at J, with 8 bases in the middle.

The V and J genes are TRBV6-1 and TRBJ2-5; 14 bases map to TRBD2. The CDR3 totals 19 residues. Germline assignment: CDR1 MNHNS and CDR2 SASEGT. The V segment lost 3 bases and the J segment 3 bases; nucleotides outside the gene matches: 12. This chain's CDR3 is CASSDNFPGLAGAKETQYF. DNA for the CDR3: TGTGCCAGCAGTGATAACTTCCCGGGACTAGCGGGGGCTAAAGAGACCCAGTACTTC.

This rearrangement joins TRBV15 to TRBJ2-5; possibly TRBD2 for D (7 bases). In germline, CDR1 is LNHNV, CDR2 YYDKDF (reference sequence). The CDR3 covers 17 residues. Trimming took off 1 base at V and 5 bases at J, with 20 bases between the two ends. The CDR3, as DNA: TGTGCCACCAGCAGAGGGAGAGGGGGGGCTCGATGGGAGACCCAGTACTTC. It yields the protein CATSRGRGGARWETQYF.

The V and J genes are TRBV9 and TRBJ2-1; TRBD2 is a possible D gene (6 bases). V was cut by 2 bases and J by 6 bases, with 15 bases left in between. Germline CDR1 SGDLS, CDR2 YYNGEE. CDR3 length: 15 residues. DNA of the CDR3: TGTGCCAGCAGCGTTTCCGGGGGTCAGGGCAATGAGCAGTTCTTC. Translation gives CASSVSGGQGNEQFF.

The CDR3: CASSSSGVSAVDTQYF. DNA of the CDR3: TGTGCCAGCAGCTCAAGCGGCGTTTCAGCGGTAGATACGCAGTATTTT. V usage is TRBV11-3 and J usage is TRBJ2-3, with D maybe TRBD2 (5 bases). V gave up 4 bases and J gave up 5 bases, with 19 bases separating them. CDR1 and CDR2 from the germline V gene are SGHNT and YENEEA. The CDR3 runs 16 residues.

The chain employs TRBV20-1 and TRBJ2-3; tentatively, D is TRBD1 (5 bases). The CDR3 covers 11 residues. The germline V and J ends were trimmed by 3 bases and 6 bases, with 7 bases remaining between them. CDR1 is DFQATT and CDR2 is SNEGSKA in the germline V gene (reference sequence). The chain's CDR3 is CSARTVDTQYF. For the CDR3, the DNA is TGCAGTGCTAGGACAGTCGATACGCAGTATTTT.

This clone came up a few times. The CDR3 DNA follows: TGTGCCAGCATGACTCGGACAGGGAACTATGGCTACACCTTC. This codes for CASMTRTGNYGYTF. The chain couples TRBV6-6 to TRBJ1-2; 8 bases align to TRBD1. Germline V gives CDR1 MNHNY, CDR2 SVGAGI (reference sequence). The junction had 6 bases not matched to a gene; V was cut back by 7 bases and J by 2 bases. The CDR3 extends over 14 amino acids.